This passage covers 14 T cell receptor beta chains from one sample sequenced in a study of early T cells in non-severe SARS-CoV-2 infection. One entry per CDR3 protein results from TCRdb running MiXCR on the 5' RACE reads. This table has approximately 120,000 distinct CDR3 sequences, approximately 15% appearing once. Sequences were obtained from whole blood. All receptors come from an adult who was a healthcare worker with PCR-confirmed SARS-CoV-2 infection or an uninfected control (not recorded which).

This clonotype was seen a few times. J is TRBJ1-1 and V is TRBV7-9, with unresolved D. The CDR3 covers 12 residues. V lost 5 bases, J lost 3 bases, and 7 bases lay in between. Germline CDR1 is SEHNR and CDR2 is FQNEAQ (reference sequence). The chain's CDR3 is CASSGWDTEAFF. CDR3 DNA sequence: TGTGCCAGCAGCGGATGGGACACTGAAGCTTTCTTT.

The chain employs TRBV24-1 and TRBJ2-1; a possible D gene is TRBD2 (7 bases). The CDR3 runs 13 residues. CDR1 KGHDR and CDR2 SFDVKD come from the germline V gene. V lost 9 bases and J 6 bases, leaving 14 bases between the germline ends. The CDR3 loop reads CATRGAGSNEQFF. Written as DNA, the CDR3 is TGTGCCACCCGGGGGGCGGGTAGCAATGAGCAGTTCTTC.

At least ten counts were recorded for this clonotype. This sequence joins TRBV7-9 and TRBJ1-5; D gene unclear. Germline CDR1 SEHNR, CDR2 FQNEAQ (reference sequence). V was pared by 5 bases and J by 8 bases, with 13 bases between. The CDR3 is made up of 13 amino acids. The CDR3, as DNA: TGTGCCAGCAGCCTTGAAGCAGAGGAGCCCCAGCATTTT. Translation: CASSLEAEEPQHF. The complete variable domain, with remaining parts taken from reference TRBV7-9 and TRBJ1-5, reads DTGVSQNPRHKITKRGQNVTFRCDPISEHNRLYWYRQTLGQGPEFLTYFQNEAQLEKSRLLSDRFSAERPKGSFSTLEIQRTEQGDSAMYLCASSLEAEEPQHFGDGTRLSIL.

This clonotype appeared a few times. J is TRBJ2-3 and V is TRBV5-6; the D is unclear. CDR3 length: 13 residues. The ends were cut back, 5 bases at V and 6 bases at J, with 13 bases in the middle. Per germline, CDR1 SGHDT and CDR2 YYEEEE. The DNA for the CDR3 is TGTGCCAGCAGTCCCCCGCGACGGGATACGCAGTATTTT. Residues: CASSPPRRDTQYF.

This clonotype turned up a few times. The chain couples TRBV3-1 to TRBJ1-4; 7 bases are shared with TRBD1. This CDR3 is built from 15 residues. Trimming at V came to 4 bases and at J to 8 bases, leaving 10 bases not matched to a gene. Germline V gene sequence: CDR1 LGHDT, CDR2 YNNKEL (reference sequence). CDR3 DNA sequence: TGTGCCAGCAGCCCCGGCCCGACAGGGCGGGAAAAACTGTTTTTT. This codes for CASSPGPTGREKLFF. Based on the CDR3 plus reference TRBV3-1 and TRBJ1-4, the full variable domain is DTAVSQTPKYLVTQMGNDKSIKCEQNLGHDTMYWYKQDSKKFLKIMFSYNNKELIINETVPNRFSPKSPDKAHLNLHINSLELGDSAVYFCASSPGPTGREKLFFGSGTQLSVL.

This clonotype was detected ten times or more. The chain recombines TRBV30 with TRBJ1-1; unclear D gene. The CDR3 covers 11 residues. Germline V gene data show CDR1 as GTSNPN and CDR2 as SVGIG (reference sequence). Between the trimmed V and J ends, which lost 2 bases and 5 bases, there was a span of 6 bases. The CDR3 here is CAWSPGTEAFF. CDR3 bases: TGTGCCTGGAGTCCCGGGACTGAAGCTTTCTTT.

This clonotype turned up a few times. The chain couples TRBV4-1 to TRBJ1-4; D is unclear. Trimming took off 0 bases at V and 0 bases at J, with 5 bases between the two ends. The length of the CDR3 is 15 residues. The germline V gene has CDR1 MGHRA and CDR2 YSYEKL. CDR3 in DNA: TGCGCCAGCAGCCAAGACAGTGCAACTAATGAAAAACTGTTTTTT. As protein: CASSQDSATNEKLFF.

This clonotype was detected a few times. The rearrangement links TRBV9 to TRBJ2-7, with D possibly TRBD1 on 6 matching bases. Germline CDR1 reads SGDLS; CDR2 reads YYNGEE. The CDR3 has 15 amino acids. Trimming took off 4 bases at V and 6 bases at J, with 20 bases between the two ends. The chain's CDR3 is CASSPGWGRQGEQYF. CDR3 coding DNA: TGTGCCAGCAGCCCTGGATGGGGGCGCCAAGGCGAGCAGTACTTC. Combining the CDR3 with reference TRBV9 and TRBJ2-7 gives the whole variable domain DSGVTQTPKHLITATGQRVTLRCSPRSGDLSVYWYQQSLDQGLQFLIQYYNGEERAKGNILERFSAQQFPDLHSELNLSSLELGDSALYFCASSPGWGRQGEQYFGPGTRLTVT.

This clonotype was recorded only once. This chain links TRBV7-9 with TRBJ1-1; possibly TRBD1 for D (5 bases). The length of the CDR3 is 12 residues. Trimming took off 5 bases at V and 7 bases at J, with 11 bases between the two ends. From germline, CDR1 is SEHNR and CDR2 FQNEAQ (reference sequence). CDR3 coding DNA: TGTGCCAGCAGCCTGGGGCGGAGTGAAGCTTTCTTT. The encoded protein is CASSLGRSEAFF.

In this sample, this clonotype turned up a few times. The rearrangement uses TRBV11-2 and TRBJ2-1; TRBD1 matches at 10 bases. The CDR3 covers 16 residues. Germline V gene lookup returns CDR1 SGHAT and CDR2 FQNNGV. Trimming cost V 1 base and J 2 bases; bases outside gene matches: 2. CDR3 amino acids: CASSLATGGAYNEQFF. The CDR3 nucleotides are TGTGCCAGCAGCTTAGCGACAGGGGGCGCCTACAATGAGCAGTTCTTC.

This clonotype has a handful of counts. The chain has TRBV7-9 and TRBJ2-7, with D unclear. Germline assignment: CDR1 SEHNR and CDR2 FQNEAQ (reference sequence). V dropped 5 bases and J dropped 7 bases, with 12 bases sitting between them. This CDR3 region has 12 residues. This CDR3 is CASSPTVGEQYF. The DNA of the CDR3 is TGTGCCAGCAGCCCCACCGTTGGGGAGCAGTACTTC.

The chain uses TRBV3-1 and TRBJ2-3; D possibly corresponds to TRBD2 (6 bases). The CDR3 sequence is 16 residues long. V lost 4 bases and J lost 2, with 16 bases in between. Germline V gene lookup returns CDR1 LGHDT and CDR2 YNNKEL (reference sequence). CDR3 in amino acids: CASSPKRPGDTDTQYF. CDR3 nucleotide sequence: TGTGCCAGCAGCCCCAAGCGCCCGGGGGACACAGATACGCAGTATTTT.

The table lists this clonotype with many counts. The genes are TRBV20-1 and TRBJ2-1; 9 positions match TRBD2. The V segment lost 7 bases and the J segment 2 bases; nucleotides outside the gene matches: 9. The CDR3 has 15 residues. Germline values: CDR1 DFQATT, CDR2 SNEGSKA (reference sequence). CDR3 amino acids: CSVLLAGRPYNEQFF. Written as DNA, the CDR3 is TGCAGTGTTTTACTAGCGGGCAGACCCTACAATGAGCAGTTCTTC.

In this sample, this clonotype turned up a few times. The DNA of the CDR3 is TGCAGTGCTACCGAACTAGCGGGGTCCGCCTACGAGCAGTACTTC. Residues: CSATELAGSAYEQYF. This chain links TRBV20-1 with TRBJ2-7; 10 nucleotides align to TRBD2. CDR1 DFQATT and CDR2 SNEGSKA come from the germline V gene (reference sequence). This CDR3 contains 15 residues. V shed 4 bases and J 2 bases; nucleotides not matched to a gene: 8.